A single sample is the source of the 29 T cell receptor beta chains below, sequenced in a study of T cells in localized non-small cell lung cancer. Sequencing used immunoSEQ multiplex PCR; TCRdb keeps in-frame clones, though not all of them. Of under 150,000 clones detected, around 90% appear once; the ten largest clones hold approximately 1.7%. The sample here was peripheral blood, taken before any cancer treatment. The receptors come from a female donor at least 60 years old with stage I lung adenocarcinoma.

The chain is built from TRBV5-4 and TRBJ2-3, with D uncertain. Between the trimmed V and J ends, which lost 4 bases and 5 bases, there was a span of 14 bases. Germline CDR1 and CDR2: SGHNT and YYREEE (reference sequence). This CDR3 contains 14 residues. This CDR3 is CASSIWTQRDTQYF. CDR3 bases: TGTGCCAGCAGCATATGGACCCAGCGAGATACGCAGTATTTT.

The rearrangement links TRBV4-2 to TRBJ1-4; perhaps TRBD1 as D (5 bases). The CDR3 is made up of 16 amino acids. The germline V and J ends were trimmed by 1 base and 8 bases, with 17 bases remaining between them. The V gene's germline CDR1 is LGHNA and CDR2 YNFKEQ. The CDR3 here is CASSQARGTAEEKLFF. CDR3 bases: TGTGCCAGCAGCCAAGCTCGAGGGACGGCGGAGGAAAAACTGTTTTTT.

V is TRBV6-5 and J is TRBJ2-1, with 7 bases identical to TRBD2. Germline trimming cut 3 bases from V and 8 bases from J; bases unmatched to any gene: 7. The CDR3 spans 14 residues. Germline CDR1 and CDR2: MNHEY and SVGAGI. Here the CDR3 reads CASSYGAGADEQFF. The CDR3 DNA sequence: TGTGCCAGCAGTTATGGGGCGGGAGCCGATGAGCAGTTCTTC.

The chain carries TRBV6-1 and TRBJ2-4; 7 bases fit TRBD1. Germline V gives CDR1 MNHNS, CDR2 SASEGT. Trimming removed 4 bases from V and 8 bases from J; junction bases left unmatched: 5. The CDR3 is 13 residues long. DNA of the CDR3: TGTGCCAGCAGTGCAGGACAGGCGGACATTCAGTACTTC. Protein sequence: CASSAGQADIQYF.

The rearrangement links TRBV6-1 to TRBJ2-1, with TRBD2 as a possible D gene (6 bases). The germline V gene has CDR1 MNHNS and CDR2 SASEGT. This CDR3 is built from 13 residues. The V and J ends lost 7 bases and 9 bases respectively, with 16 bases between them. The CDR3, as DNA: TGTGCCAGCACCCTCGGCGGGGTTAGTGAGCAGTTCTTC. It specifies CASTLGGVSEQFF.

In its sample, this clone was seen once. The chain combines TRBV4-2 with TRBJ2-7; 12 nucleotides agree with TRBD2. The junction had 9 bases not matched to a gene; V was cut back by 0 bases and J by 6 bases. This CDR3 region has 17 residues. Germline V lookup: CDR1 LGHNA, CDR2 YNFKEQ. CDR3 sequence: CASSQDTRASGRGEQYF. In nucleotides, the CDR3 is TGTGCCAGCAGCCAAGATACCCGGGCTAGCGGGAGGGGCGAGCAGTACTTC.

The genes are TRBV10-3 and TRBJ1-2; 7 nucleotides line up with TRBD1. This CDR3 comprises 14 residues. The junction had 5 bases not matched to a gene; V was cut back by 3 bases and J by 4 bases. The V gene's germline CDR1 is ENHRY and CDR2 SYGVKD. CDR3 sequence: CAISDLQGTYGYTF. DNA for the CDR3: TGTGCCATCAGTGACCTACAGGGGACCTATGGCTACACCTTC.

The chain recombines TRBV2 with TRBJ2-7, with D possibly being TRBD2 (5 bases). Germline lookup yields CDR1 SNHLY and CDR2 FYNNEI. V lost 6 bases, J lost 1 base, and 13 bases lay in between. The CDR3 has 14 amino acids. This CDR3 is CASRVAGGSYEQYF. The CDR3 DNA reads as TGTGCCAGCAGAGTCGCTGGCGGGTCCTACGAGCAGTACTTC.

The CDR3 DNA reads TGTGCCGCGTCGGGACTTCCCGGAACCGGGGCGAGTTACGAGCAGTACTTC. Amino acids: CAASGLPGTGASYEQYF. The J gene is TRBJ2-7, the V gene TRBV19, with a possible D match to TRBD2 (6 bases). Germline CDR1 and CDR2: LNHDA and SQIVND (reference sequence). The CDR3 runs 17 residues. The V and J ends lost 11 bases and 4 bases respectively, with 30 bases between them.

This chain joins TRBV5-1 and TRBJ2-5; no definite D call. The V and J ends lost 4 bases and 1 base respectively, with 5 bases between them. Germline V gene sequence: CDR1 SGHRS, CDR2 YFSETQ. There are 12 residues in the CDR3. CDR3 sequence: CASSLGQETQYF. The DNA for the CDR3 is TGCGCCAGCAGCCTTGGCCAAGAGACCCAGTACTTC.

The genes are TRBV10-3 and TRBJ2-1; D call uncertain. CDR1 ENHRY and CDR2 SYGVKD come from the germline V gene. The CDR3 totals 15 residues. V was pared by 0 bases and J by 1 base, with 7 bases between. The CDR3 coding sequence is TGTGCCATCAGTGAGTCGGCGGAGTCCTACAATGAGCAGTTCTTC. It yields the protein CAISESAESYNEQFF.

The chain has TRBV30 and TRBJ2-3; D is possibly TRBD1 (5 bases). CDR1 and CDR2 (germline): GTSNPN, SVGIG (reference sequence). This CDR3 contains 12 residues. The CDR3 protein is CAWGKRTDTQYF. The CDR3 DNA is TGTGCTTGGGGCAAGCGCACAGATACGCAGTATTTT.

The chain uses TRBV6-5 and TRBJ2-7, with 7 bases that match TRBD1. The junction had 5 bases not matched to a gene; V was cut back by 5 bases and J by 7 bases. Germline V gene data show CDR1 as MNHEY and CDR2 as SVGAGI. This CDR3 is built from 12 residues. The CDR3 DNA follows: TGTGCCAGCAGTCGACAGGGAAATGAGCAGTACTTC. It yields the protein CASSRQGNEQYF.

The V and J genes are TRBV9 and TRBJ2-5; D may correspond to TRBD1 or TRBD2 (5 bases each). The CDR3 consists of 15 residues. Per the germline V gene, CDR1 is SGDLS and CDR2 is YYNGEE. V was cut by 4 bases and J by 0 bases, with 13 bases left in between. The CDR3 is CASSPGTQYQETQYF. CDR3 DNA sequence: TGTGCCAGCAGCCCCGGGACGCAGTACCAAGAGACCCAGTACTTC.

This clone has only one observation. The chain joins TRBV19 to TRBJ1-2, with D possibly TRBD1 on 6 matching bases. CDR1 and CDR2 from the germline V gene are LNHDA and SQIVND (reference sequence). The CDR3 totals 18 residues. Trimming removed 7 bases at V and 4 bases at J, with 28 bases between. The CDR3 DNA reads as TGTGCCAGTAACACAGGGAGAAGGGACGCCACCTCCCGCTATGGCTACACCTTC. Protein sequence: CASNTGRRDATSRYGYTF.

The V and J genes are TRBV28 and TRBJ1-5, with 9 bases fitting TRBD1. V gave up 6 bases and J gave up 6 bases; unmatched junction bases: 6. Germline V gene lookup returns CDR1 MDHEN and CDR2 SYDVKM. CDR3 length: 14 residues. The CDR3 reads CASRTGGFSQPQHF. The CDR3 DNA is TGTGCCAGCAGGACAGGGGGGTTTAGTCAGCCCCAGCATTTT. Based on the CDR3 plus reference TRBV28 and TRBJ1-5, the full variable domain is DVKVTQSSRYLVKRTGEKVFLECVQDMDHENMFWYRQDPGLGLRLIYFSYDVKMKEKGDIPEGYSVSREKKERFSLILESASTNQTSMYLCASRTGGFSQPQHFGDGTRLSIL.

V gene TRBV5-1 combines with J gene TRBJ1-1; a weak D match, TRBD1 (6 bases). V dropped 4 bases and J dropped 0 bases, with 10 bases sitting between them. The CDR3 totals 14 residues. CDR1 is SGHRS and CDR2 is YFSETQ in the germline V gene. The CDR3 DNA sequence: TGCGCCAGCAGCGCCGACAGGATGAACACTGAAGCTTTCTTT. Translating it yields CASSADRMNTEAFF.

The sample holds one count of this clone. The chain couples TRBV6-5 to TRBJ2-2; 11 bases fit TRBD1. The CDR3 covers 14 residues. From germline, CDR1 is MNHEY and CDR2 SVGAGI. V shed 6 bases and J 5 bases; nucleotides not matched to a gene: 2. The DNA for the CDR3 is TGTGCCAGCAGGAGGGACAGGGGGACCGGGGAGCTGTTTTTT. Translated, it gives CASRRDRGTGELFF.

The chain has TRBV28 and TRBJ2-1; no definite D call. The germline gives CDR1 MDHEN, CDR2 SYDVKM. CDR3 length equals 13 residues. Trimming removed 7 bases at V and 4 bases at J, with 11 bases between. This CDR3 is CASTTPQYNEQFF. The CDR3, as DNA: TGTGCCAGCACCACTCCCCAGTACAATGAGCAGTTCTTC.

This clone occurred a few times. The chain recombines TRBV7-3 with TRBJ2-7, with D possibly called TRBD1 or TRBD2 (5 bases each). The CDR3 covers 13 residues. Trimming left V 5 bases short and J 4 bases short, with 12 bases between. Germline CDR1 SGHTA, CDR2 FQGTGA. CDR3: CASSRDEGYEQYF. As DNA, the CDR3 is TGTGCCAGCAGCCGGGACGAGGGATACGAGCAGTACTTC.

This clone showed up just a few times. The DNA of the CDR3 is TGTGCCAGCAGCGCTTGGACGGATGAAGCTTTCTTT. This gives the protein CASSAWTDEAFF. This chain links TRBV9 with TRBJ1-1; D gene unclear. Germline lookup yields CDR1 SGDLS and CDR2 YYNGEE. The germline V and J ends were trimmed by 3 bases and 7 bases, with 10 bases remaining between them. The CDR3 is 12 amino acids.

The rearrangement joins TRBV9 to TRBJ2-5; D is unresolved. V was shortened by 1 base and J by 1 base, with 11 bases between the two germline ends. CDR1 SGDLS and CDR2 YYNGEE come from the germline V gene. The CDR3 consists of 15 residues. The CDR3 reads CASSVNGESQETQYF. DNA of the CDR3: TGTGCCAGCAGCGTAAACGGCGAGAGCCAAGAGACCCAGTACTTC.

This chain uses TRBV13 with TRBJ2-7; D gene unclear. The germline CDR1 and CDR2 sequences are PRHDT and FYEKMQ (reference sequence). V was pared by 4 bases and J by 2 bases, with 12 bases between. The CDR3 spans 14 residues. The CDR3 loop reads CASSSLADTYEQYF. The CDR3 DNA reads as TGTGCCAGCAGCTCATTGGCAGACACCTACGAGCAGTACTTC.

This chain joins TRBV21-1 and TRBJ2-2. TRBV21-1 is a pseudogene segment. This CDR3 contains 15 residues. The CDR3 is CASGPPAGTTGELFF. DNA for the CDR3: TGTGCCAGCGGGCCCCCTGCAGGGACGACCGGGGAGCTGTTTTTT.

The chain is built from TRBV7-2 and TRBJ2-3; D is uncertain. This CDR3 comprises 14 residues. CDR1 is SGHTA and CDR2 is FQGNSA in the germline V gene. V lost 5 bases and J lost 2, with 11 bases in between. CDR3 DNA: TGTGCCAGCAGCCCAGGATCAATCACAGATACGCAGTATTTT. Translating gives CASSPGSITDTQYF.

The chain has TRBV6-1 and TRBJ2-6; TRBD1 or TRBD2 may be the D gene (5 bases each). This CDR3 contains 16 residues. Trimming left V 4 bases short and J 4 bases short, with 14 bases between. The germline V gene encodes CDR1 MNHNS and CDR2 SASEGT. CDR3 loop: CASSGDGTLGANVLTF. The CDR3 DNA reads TGTGCCAGCAGTGGGGACGGCACTCTGGGGGCCAACGTCCTGACTTTC.

This chain links TRBV5-3 with TRBJ2-7; TRBD2 matches 7 bases. TRBV5-3 is sorted into the ORF group, with uncertain function. With V trimmed by 1 base and J by 1 base, 14 bases remained unmatched. CDR3 length equals 18 residues. CDR3 bases: TGTGCCAGAAGCTTGCTGTTCCTAAACGGGAGGAGGTCCTACGAGCAGTACTTC. It specifies CARSLLFLNGRRSYEQYF.

V and J are TRBV11-2 and TRBJ1-1; the match to TRBD1 covers 9 bases. The germline CDR1 and CDR2 sequences are SGHAT and FQNNGV. With 1 base clipped from V and 9 bases from J, the junction kept 6 bases outside the gene matches. The CDR3 extends over 14 amino acids. The CDR3 coding sequence is TGTGCCAGCAGCTTAGTGACAGGGGGAGACAAAGCTTTCTTT. This encodes CASSLVTGGDKAFF.

The chain combines TRBV6-5 with TRBJ2-2; possible D gene TRBD1, 6 bases. V lost 6 bases to trimming and J lost 6 bases, with 17 bases between them. The CDR3 loop spans 15 amino acids. The V gene's germline CDR1 is MNHEY and CDR2 SVGAGI. The CDR3 spells CASRAQGMFAGELFF. CDR3 in DNA: TGTGCCAGCAGAGCACAGGGAATGTTCGCCGGGGAGCTGTTTTTT.